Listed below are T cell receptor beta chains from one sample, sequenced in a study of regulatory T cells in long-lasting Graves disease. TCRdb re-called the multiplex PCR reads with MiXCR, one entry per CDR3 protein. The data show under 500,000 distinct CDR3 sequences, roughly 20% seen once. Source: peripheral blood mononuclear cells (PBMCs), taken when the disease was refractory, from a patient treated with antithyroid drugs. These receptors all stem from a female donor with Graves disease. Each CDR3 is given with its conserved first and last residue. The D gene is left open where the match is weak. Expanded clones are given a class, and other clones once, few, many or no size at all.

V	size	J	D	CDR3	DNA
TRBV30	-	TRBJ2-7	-	CAWSLLGAYYEQYF	TGTGCCTGGAGTCTCCTCGGCGCCTACTACGAGCAGTACTTC
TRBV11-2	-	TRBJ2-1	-	CASSLDEKRNLHNEQFF	TGTGCCAGCAGCTTAGATGAAAAGCGAAACCTCCACAATGAGCAGTTCTTC
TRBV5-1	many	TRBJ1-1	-	CASRMNMNTEAFF	TGCGCCAGCAGGATGAACATGAACACTGAAGCTTTCTTT
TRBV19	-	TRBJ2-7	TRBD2	CASSGRGLAASYEQYF	TGTGCCAGTAGTGGAAGAGGACTAGCCGCATCCTACGAGCAGTACTTC
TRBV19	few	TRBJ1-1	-	CASSYGASEAFF	TGTGCCAGTAGTTACGGAGCTTCTGAAGCTTTCTTT
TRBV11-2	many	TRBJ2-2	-	CASSFPQHTGELFF	TGTGCCAGCAGCTTTCCCCAGCACACCGGGGAGCTGTTTTTT
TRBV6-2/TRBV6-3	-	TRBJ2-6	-	CASSYSQKSSGANVLTF	TGTGCCAGCAGTTACTCGCAGAAGTCTTCTGGGGCCAACGTCCTGACTTTC
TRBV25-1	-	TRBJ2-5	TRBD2	CARRPETGPGLAIFQETQYF	TGTGCAAGACGACCTGAAACAGGCCCGGGACTAGCGATATTCCAAGAGACCCAGTACTTC
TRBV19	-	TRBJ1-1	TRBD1	CASLPSGSGGNTEAFF	TGTGCCAGTTTACCCTCTGGTTCAGGGGGCAACACTGAAGCTTTCTTT
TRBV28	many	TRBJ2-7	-	CASSLRASYEQYF	TGTGCCAGCAGTTTACGGGCAAGCTACGAGCAGTACTTC
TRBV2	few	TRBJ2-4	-	CASSDLRTAGAKNIQYF	TGTGCCAGCAGTGATCTACGGACAGCCGGAGCCAAAAACATTCAGTACTTC
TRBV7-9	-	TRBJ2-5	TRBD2	CASSLTSSPGETQYF	TGTGCCAGCAGCTTGACTAGCAGCCCGGGGGAGACCCAGTACTTC
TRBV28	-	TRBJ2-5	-	CASESGSQETQYF	TGTGCCAGCGAGTCGGGTTCCCAAGAGACCCAGTACTTC
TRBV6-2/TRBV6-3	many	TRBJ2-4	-	CASNLRGVLAKNIQYF	TGTGCCAGCAATCTAAGGGGGGTCCTAGCCAAAAACATTCAGTACTTC
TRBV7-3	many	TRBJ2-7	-	CASSLISTEYEQYF	TGTGCCAGCAGCTTAATTAGCACAGAGTACGAGCAGTACTTC
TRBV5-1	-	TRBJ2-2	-	CASSINRVTGELFF	TGCGCCAGCAGCATAAACAGGGTCACCGGGGAGCTGTTTTTT
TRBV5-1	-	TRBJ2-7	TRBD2	CASSSDSGSNREQYF	TGCGCCAGCAGCTCGGATAGCGGGAGTAATCGCGAGCAGTACTTC
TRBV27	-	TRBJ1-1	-	CASSFAVPNTEAFF	TGTGCCAGCAGTTTTGCAGTTCCGAACACTGAAGCTTTCTTT
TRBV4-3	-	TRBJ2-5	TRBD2	CASRPGTSGRVGQETQYF	TGCGCCAGCAGACCCGGGACTAGCGGGAGAGTGGGCCAGGAGACCCAGTACTTC
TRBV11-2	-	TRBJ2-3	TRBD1	CASSSRDRDGTDTQYF	TGTGCCAGCAGCTCCCGAGACAGGGACGGCACAGATACGCAGTATTTT
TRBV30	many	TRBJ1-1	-	CAWSRGVSTEAFF	TGTGCCTGGAGTCGAGGGGTATCCACTGAAGCTTTCTTT
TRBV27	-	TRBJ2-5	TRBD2	CASSLRTSWGETQYF	TGTGCCAGCAGTCTTAGGACTAGTTGGGGGGAGACCCAGTACTTC
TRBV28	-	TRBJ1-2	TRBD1	CASNPPGQGFYGYTF	TGTGCCAGCAACCCCCCGGGACAGGGTTTCTATGGCTACACCTTC
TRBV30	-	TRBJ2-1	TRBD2	CAWSPFRLADNEQFF	TGTGCCTGGAGTCCTTTCAGGCTAGCGGACAATGAGCAGTTCTTC
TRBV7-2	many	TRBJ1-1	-	CASSFSRGNTEAFF	TGTGCCAGCAGCTTCAGCAGGGGGAACACTGAAGCTTTCTTT
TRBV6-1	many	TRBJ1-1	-	CASKTGSAEAFF	TGTGCCAGCAAAACAGGGAGCGCTGAAGCTTTCTTT
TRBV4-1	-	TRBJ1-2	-	CASSQDLGENYGYTF	TGCGCCAGCAGCCAAGATCTGGGGGAGAACTATGGCTACACCTTC
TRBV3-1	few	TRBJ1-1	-	CASSQDFLQFGTEAFF	TGTGCCAGCAGCCAAGATTTTTTACAGTTTGGCACTGAAGCTTTCTTT
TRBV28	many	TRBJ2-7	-	CASSSDFGTIPWEQYF	TGTGCCAGCAGTTCCGATTTCGGTACAATTCCTTGGGAGCAGTACTTC
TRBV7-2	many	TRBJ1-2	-	CASSLGWGGYTF	TGTGCCAGCAGCTTAGGGTGGGGTGGCTACACCTTC
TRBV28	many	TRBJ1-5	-	CASKSIDSNQPQHF	TGTGCCAGTAAAAGTATAGATAGCAATCAGCCCCAGCATTTT
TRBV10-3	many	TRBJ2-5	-	CAISDPGQTQYF	TGTGCCATCAGTGACCCCGGTCAGACCCAGTACTTC
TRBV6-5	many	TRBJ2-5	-	CASSYMGTQYF	TGTGCCAGCAGTTATATGGGGACCCAGTACTTC
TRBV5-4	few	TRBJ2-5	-	CASSLVGSRETQYF	TGTGCCAGCAGCTTGGTAGGGTCTCGGGAGACCCAGTACTTC
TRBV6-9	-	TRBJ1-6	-	CTSSYPTENSPLHF	TGTACCAGCAGTTACCCAACGGAGAATTCACCCCTCCACTTT
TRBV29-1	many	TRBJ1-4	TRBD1	CSVLGTGWEKLFF	TGCAGCGTTCTAGGGACAGGATGGGAAAAACTGTTTTTT
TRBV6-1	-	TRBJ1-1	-	CASKFGQTNTEAFF	TGTGCCAGCAAATTTGGACAAACTAACACTGAAGCTTTCTTT
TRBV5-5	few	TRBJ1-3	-	CASSAEAGNTIYF	TGTGCCAGCAGCGCGGAGGCCGGAAACACCATATATTTT
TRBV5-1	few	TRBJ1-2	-	CASSLAPTGNSYGYTF	TGTGCCAGCAGCTTGGCGCCCACAGGGAATAGTTATGGCTACACCTTC
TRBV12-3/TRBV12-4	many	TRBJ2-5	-	CASSTQSGQETQYF	TGTGCCAGCAGTACCCAATCCGGCCAGGAGACCCAGTACTTC